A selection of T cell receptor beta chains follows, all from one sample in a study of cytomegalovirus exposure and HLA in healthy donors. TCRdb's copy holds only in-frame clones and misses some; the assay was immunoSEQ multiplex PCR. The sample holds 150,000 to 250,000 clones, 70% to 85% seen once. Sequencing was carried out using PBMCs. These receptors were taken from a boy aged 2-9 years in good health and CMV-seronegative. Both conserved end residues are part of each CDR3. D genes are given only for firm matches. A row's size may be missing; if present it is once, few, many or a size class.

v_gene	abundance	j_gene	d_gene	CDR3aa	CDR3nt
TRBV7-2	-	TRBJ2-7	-	CASSPRGSSYEQYF	TGTGCCAGCAGCCCCCGAGGGTCGTCCTACGAGCAGTACTTC
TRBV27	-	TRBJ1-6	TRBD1	CASSPSGQSYTTSYNSPLHF	TGTGCCAGCAGTCCTTCGGGACAGTCCTACACCACCTCCTATAATTCACCCCTCCACTTT
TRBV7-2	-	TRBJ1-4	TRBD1	CASSLGQGGEKLFF	TGTGCCAGCAGCTTAGGACAGGGGGGAGAAAAACTGTTTTTT
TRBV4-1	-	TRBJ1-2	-	CASSQDYRVGGGYTF	TGCGCCAGCAGCCAAGACTACAGGGTAGGGGGTGGCTACACCTTC
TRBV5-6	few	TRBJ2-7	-	CASSLAGLLAAYEQYF	TGTGCCAGCAGCTTGGCCGGTTTACTAGCCGCCTACGAGCAGTACTTC
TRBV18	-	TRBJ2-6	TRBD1	CASSTTGVGANVLTF	TGTGCCAGCTCAACCACAGGGGTTGGGGCCAACGTCCTGACTTTC
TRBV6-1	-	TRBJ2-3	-	CASKGGSTDTQYF	TGTGCCAGCAAAGGGGGTAGCACAGATACGCAGTATTTT
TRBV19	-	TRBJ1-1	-	CASSIQATMNTEAFF	TGTGCCAGTAGTATTCAGGCCACCATGAACACTGAAGCTTTCTTT
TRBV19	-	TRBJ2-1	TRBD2	CASSIEPSGGLYEQFF	TGTGCCAGTAGTATAGAGCCTAGCGGGGGCTTATATGAGCAGTTCTTC
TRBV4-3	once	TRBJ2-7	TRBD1	CASSQRDRAHEQYF	TGCGCCAGCAGCCAAAGGGACAGGGCCCACGAGCAGTACTTC
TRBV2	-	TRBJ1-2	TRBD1	CASRGTGRHGYTF	TGTGCCAGCAGGGGGACAGGGAGGCATGGCTACACCTTC
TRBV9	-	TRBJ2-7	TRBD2	CASSPGGSGGYEQYF	TGTGCCAGCAGCCCAGGGGGTAGCGGGGGCTACGAGCAGTACTTC
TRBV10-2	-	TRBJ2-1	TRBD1	CASKGQGPINEQFF	TGCGCCAGCAAGGGACAGGGGCCCATCAATGAGCAGTTCTTC
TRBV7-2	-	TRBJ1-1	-	CASSTQENTEAFF	TGTGCCAGCAGCACCCAGGAGAACACTGAAGCTTTCTTT
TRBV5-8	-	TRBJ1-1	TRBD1	CASSAGGQPNTEAFF	TGTGCCAGCAGCGCCGGGGGACAGCCTAACACTGAAGCTTTCTTT
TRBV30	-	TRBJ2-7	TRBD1	CAWAQQGARYEQYF	TGTGCCTGGGCCCAACAGGGGGCCAGGTACGAGCAGTACTTC
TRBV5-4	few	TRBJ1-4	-	CASSLLPGEKLFF	TGTGCCAGCAGCTTACTGCCAGGCGAAAAACTGTTTTTT